This TCR beta chain emerged from a study of CD8 T cells in Susac syndrome. Study results and caveats: Acknowledgment was made by the study that its TCR sequencing and HLA analysis involved a relatively small number of individuals.

On this clonotype: Its antigen is still unknown.

Random hexamers primed reverse transcription of 0.5 to 1 ug RNA. With immunoSEQ multiplex PCR, TCR beta CDR3 was amplified across 54 Vbeta and 13 Jbeta. One entry per CDR3 protein, called by TCRdb with MiXCR from the immunoSEQ multiplex PCR reads. The sample holds some 110,000 distinct CDR3 sequences; 93% are singletons and the top ten take 0.093%. The CDR3 runs to 15 residues. Trimming removed 0 bases from V and 5 bases from J, with 9 bases in between. Looked up from germline, CDR1 is SGHRS and CDR2 is YFSETQ. The source of this sequence is a human donor with multiple sclerosis. The genes are TRBV5-1 and TRBJ2-6, with a tentative D call TRBD2 (5 bases). Sequenced sample: CD4+ T cells from PBMCs. The CDR3 DNA reads as TGCGCCAGCAGCTTGGAAGGAGGAAGGGCCAACGTCCTGACTTTC. This gives the protein CASSLEGGRANVLTF.